Each of the 20 T cell receptor beta chains below was sequenced from the same sample in a study of CD8 T cells in Susac syndrome. An input of 0.5 to 1 ug of RNA was subjected to reverse transcription using random hexamers. One entry per CDR3 protein results from TCRdb running MiXCR on the immunoSEQ multiplex PCR reads. The table has more than 75,000 distinct CDR3 sequences, 90% to 95% seen once. The sample was CD8+ T cells from PBMCs. The receptors were sampled from a human donor in good health.

J is TRBJ1-1 and V is TRBV29-1; a weak D match, TRBD1 (6 bases). This CDR3 contains 13 residues. Germline lookup yields CDR1 SQVTM and CDR2 ANQGSEA. V lost 8 bases, J lost 3 bases, and 16 bases lay in between. The CDR3 sequence is CSYRDRGHTEAFF. CDR3 DNA sequence: TGCAGCTACAGGGATCGGGGACACACTGAAGCTTTCTTT.

V usage is TRBV12-3 or TRBV12-4 and J usage is TRBJ1-2; TRBD1 matches 8 bases. J lost 4 bases, V lost 2 bases, and 3 bases had no gene match. The CDR3 has 14 residues. The CDR3: CASSLKTGGYGYTF. The DNA for the CDR3 is TGTGCCAGCAGTTTAAAAACAGGGGGCTATGGCTACACCTTC.

The rearrangement joins TRBV25-1 to TRBJ2-1, with D maybe TRBD1 (5 bases). The germline CDR1 and CDR2 sequences are MGHDK and SYGVNS. This CDR3 has 12 amino acids. V shed 2 bases and J shed 10 bases, with 9 bases lying between them. CDR3 sequence (DNA): TGTGCCAGCAGTGAAGGGGCGAACGAGCAGTTCTTC. Translated, it gives CASSEGANEQFF.

The chain joins TRBV27 to TRBJ1-4; the D is unclear. Trimming shortened V by 6 bases and J by 6 bases, and 8 bases separated the two germline ends. This CDR3 is 12 amino acids long. CDR1 is MNHEY and CDR2 is SMNVEV in the germline V gene (reference sequence). CDR3 bases: TGTGCCAGCAGGGCAGAAGATGAAAAACTGTTTTTT. Its translation is CASRAEDEKLFF.

V is TRBV4-2 and J is TRBJ2-5; D remains unclear. Germline CDR1 reads LGHNA; CDR2 reads YNFKEQ. Trimming stripped 0 bases from V and 5 bases from J, with 10 bases between. This CDR3 region has 14 residues. DNA for the CDR3: TGTGCCAGCAGCCAAGATAGGATATATGAGACCCAGTACTTC. Amino acids: CASSQDRIYETQYF.

The V call is TRBV30, the J call TRBJ2-5, with 7 bases aligning to TRBD1. Germline-derived CDR1 and CDR2 are GTSNPN and SVGIG (reference sequence). With 5 bases clipped from V and 0 bases from J, the junction kept 12 bases outside the gene matches. This CDR3 has 16 residues. CDR3 DNA sequence: TGTGCCTGGGCCACAGGGGTCAACCAGTACCAAGAGACCCAGTACTTC. Its protein is CAWATGVNQYQETQYF.

The chain combines TRBV5-5 with TRBJ1-2; no clear D gene. This CDR3 has 13 residues. Germline V gene sequence: CDR1 SGHKS, CDR2 YYEKEE (reference sequence). The V end was cut by 5 bases, the J end by 0 bases, with 8 bases between. The CDR3 bases are TGTGCCAGCAGTGAGGGTACTAACTATGGCTACACCTTC. Its translation: CASSEGTNYGYTF.

The CDR3 sequence: CSVLRGSTETQYF. The CDR3 bases are TGCAGCGTACTCCGCGGGAGCACAGAGACCCAGTACTTC. The rearrangement links TRBV29-1 to TRBJ2-5, with TRBD2 matching over 7 bases. Germline values: CDR1 SQVTM, CDR2 ANQGSEA. The CDR3 is 13 amino acids. V gave up 6 bases and J gave up 4 bases; unmatched junction bases: 8.

The chain links TRBV13 to TRBJ2-1, with 11 bases fitting TRBD2. The CDR3 is 18 residues long. Germline CDR1 PRHDT, CDR2 FYEKMQ (reference sequence). V dropped 5 bases and J dropped 0; count of bases not matched to a gene: 9. CDR3 region: CASSGGTSGYSSYNEQFF. For the CDR3, the DNA is TGTGCCAGCAGCGGGGGGACTAGCGGTTATAGCTCCTACAATGAGCAGTTCTTC.

The chain has TRBV12-3 or TRBV12-4 and TRBJ1-3; D not certain. With 3 bases removed from V and 2 bases from J, the gap between germline ends came to 5 bases. This CDR3 is 13 amino acids long. In DNA form, the CDR3 reads TGTGCCAGCAGTTTTGCTCCTGGAAACACCATATATTTT. It codes for CASSFAPGNTIYF.

This sequence joins TRBV20-1 and TRBJ2-7; 13 bases match TRBD2. Germline V CDR1 and CDR2: DFQATT, SNEGSKA (reference sequence). The CDR3 length is 14 residues. The junction had 5 bases not matched to a gene; V was cut back by 6 bases and J by 3 bases. CDR3 protein: CSASTSGGNYEQYF. As DNA, the CDR3 is TGCAGTGCCTCGACTAGCGGGGGGAACTACGAGCAGTACTTC.

This clonotype was recorded once. The chain is built from TRBV14 and TRBJ1-2; 8 bases map to TRBD1. CDR3 length: 17 amino acids. V was pared by 0 bases and J by 7 bases, with 13 bases of the junction left unmatched. The germline V gene has CDR1 SGHDN and CDR2 FVKESK. CDR3 DNA: TGTGCCAGCAGCCAAGAGTTTGCCAGGGGGCCCTTGGGTGGCTACACCTTC. Protein product: CASSQEFARGPLGGYTF.

The rearrangement joins TRBV3-1 to TRBJ2-6; possibly TRBD2 for D (5 bases). Germline CDR1 LGHDT, CDR2 YNNKEL (reference sequence). The V end was cut by 3 bases, the J end by 0 bases, with 6 bases between. The CDR3 contains 15 residues. This CDR3 reads CASSQRVSGANVLTF. The CDR3 DNA reads as TGTGCCAGCAGCCAGAGGGTCTCTGGGGCCAACGTCCTGACTTTC.

The J gene is TRBJ2-1, the V gene TRBV19; TRBD2 matches at 9 bases. This CDR3 has 14 amino acids. Germline CDR1 LNHDA, CDR2 SQIVND (reference sequence). V shed 5 bases and J 8 bases; nucleotides not matched to a gene: 7. The CDR3 DNA follows: TGTGCCAGTAGTTTCAGCGGGGGGAAACATGAGCAGTTCTTC. This codes for CASSFSGGKHEQFF.

The V and J genes are TRBV29-1 and TRBJ2-2; weak D call: TRBD2 (7 bases). Germline V gene data show CDR1 as SQVTM and CDR2 as ANQGSEA. The CDR3 covers 16 residues. V was trimmed by 4 bases and J by 0 bases, leaving 15 bases between them. DNA for the CDR3: TGCAGCGTTGTCTGGGGGGGGCAACCGAACACCGGGGAGCTGTTTTTT. Protein product: CSVVWGGQPNTGELFF.

J is TRBJ1-2 and V is TRBV20-1, with no clear D. Trimming pared 1 base from V and 4 bases from J, leaving 19 bases between. Germline CDR1 DFQATT, CDR2 SNEGSKA (reference sequence). This CDR3 has 16 amino acids. The CDR3 DNA is TGCAGTGCTAGAGTAGACGATTGGTCCCAACCCTATGGCTACACCTTC. Its translation: CSARVDDWSQPYGYTF.

This chain's CDR3 is CASSSPLHF. DNA for the CDR3: TGCGCCAGCAGCTCCCCCCTCCACTTT. V usage is TRBV5-1 and J usage is TRBJ1-6; D gene unclear. Deletions cut 3 bases from V and 13 bases from J, with 2 bases between. The CDR3 extends over 9 amino acids. Per germline, CDR1 SGHRS and CDR2 YFSETQ.

This sequence joins TRBV2 and TRBJ1-6; TRBD1 matches at 7 bases. The CDR3 totals 15 residues. With 3 bases clipped from V and 9 bases from J, the junction kept 8 bases outside the gene matches. Germline V gene lookup returns CDR1 SNHLY and CDR2 FYNNEI. In DNA, the CDR3 is TGTGCCAGCAGTGATAGTCGACAGGGAGGTTCACCCCTCCACTTT. Translation gives CASSDSRQGGSPLHF.

The gene calls are TRBV29-1 and TRBJ1-2; no clear D gene. V was shortened by 6 bases and J by 4 bases, with 9 bases between the two germline ends. CDR1 SQVTM and CDR2 ANQGSEA come from the germline V gene. The CDR3 loop spans 11 amino acids. The chain's CDR3 is CSVRTSYGYTF. The CDR3 coding sequence is TGCAGCGTGAGGACGTCCTATGGCTACACCTTC.

V usage is TRBV3-1 and J usage is TRBJ2-2; weak D call: TRBD2 (5 bases). The V gene's germline CDR1 is LGHDT and CDR2 YNNKEL (reference sequence). The V end lost 0 bases, the J end lost 6 bases, and 11 bases lay between the germline ends. This CDR3 region has 15 residues. As DNA, the CDR3 is TGTGCCAGCAGCCAAGATGAGGGTTGGCCCGGGGAGCTGTTTTTT. Its translation is CASSQDEGWPGELFF.